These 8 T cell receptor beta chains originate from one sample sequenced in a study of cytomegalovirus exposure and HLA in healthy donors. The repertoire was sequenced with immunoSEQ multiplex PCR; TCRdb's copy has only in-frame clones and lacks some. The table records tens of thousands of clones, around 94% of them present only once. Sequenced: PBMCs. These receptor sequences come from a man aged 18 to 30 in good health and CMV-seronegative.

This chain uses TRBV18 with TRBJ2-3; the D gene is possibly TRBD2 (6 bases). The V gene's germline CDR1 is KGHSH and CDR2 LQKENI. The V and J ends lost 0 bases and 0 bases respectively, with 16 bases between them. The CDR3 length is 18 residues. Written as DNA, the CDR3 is TGTGCCAGCTCACCACCAATGGCCCGGGCGGGAAGCACAGATACGCAGTATTTT. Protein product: CASSPPMARAGSTDTQYF.

CDR3 protein: CASSPPPGTEAFF. The CDR3 region has the DNA TGTGCCAGCAGCCCCCCGCCGGGCACTGAAGCTTTCTTT. The chain employs TRBV7-6 and TRBJ1-1; D is unresolved. This CDR3 has 13 residues. V lost 5 bases to trimming and J lost 4 bases, with 11 bases between them. Germline values: CDR1 SGHVS, CDR2 FNYEAQ.

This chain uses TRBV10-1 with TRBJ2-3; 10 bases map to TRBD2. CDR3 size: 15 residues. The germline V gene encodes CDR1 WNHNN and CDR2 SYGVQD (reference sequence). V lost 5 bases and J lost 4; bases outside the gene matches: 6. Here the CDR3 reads CASSLIAGGPDTQYF. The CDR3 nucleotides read TGCGCCAGCAGTCTTATAGCGGGAGGCCCAGATACGCAGTATTTT.

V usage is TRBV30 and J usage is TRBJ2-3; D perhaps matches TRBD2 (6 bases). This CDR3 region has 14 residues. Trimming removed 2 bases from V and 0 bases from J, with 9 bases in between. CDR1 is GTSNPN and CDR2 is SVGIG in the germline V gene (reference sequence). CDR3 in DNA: TGTGCCTGGAGTCCCCTAGCGAGCACAGATACGCAGTATTTT. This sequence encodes CAWSPLASTDTQYF.

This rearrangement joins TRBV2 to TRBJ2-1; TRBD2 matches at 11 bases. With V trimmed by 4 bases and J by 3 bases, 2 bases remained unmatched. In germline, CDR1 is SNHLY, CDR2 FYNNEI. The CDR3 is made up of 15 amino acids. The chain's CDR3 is CASSGLAGNYNEQFF. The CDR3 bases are TGTGCCAGCAGTGGACTAGCGGGGAACTACAATGAGCAGTTCTTC. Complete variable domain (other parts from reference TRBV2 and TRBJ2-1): EPEVTQTPSHQVTQMGQEVILRCVPISNHLYFYWYRQILGQKVEFLVSFYNNEISEKSEIFDDQFSVERPDGSNFTLKIRSTKLEDSAMYFCASSGLAGNYNEQFFGPGTRLTVL.

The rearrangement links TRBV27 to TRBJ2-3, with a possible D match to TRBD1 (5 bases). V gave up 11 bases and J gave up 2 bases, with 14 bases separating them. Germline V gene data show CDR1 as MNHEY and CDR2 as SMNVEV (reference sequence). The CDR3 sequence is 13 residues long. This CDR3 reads CASAMDITDTQYF. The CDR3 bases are TGTGCCTCAGCTATGGACATCACAGATACGCAGTATTTT.

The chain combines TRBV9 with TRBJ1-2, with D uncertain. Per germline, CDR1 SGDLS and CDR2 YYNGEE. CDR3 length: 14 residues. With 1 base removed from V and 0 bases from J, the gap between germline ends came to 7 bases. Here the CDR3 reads CASSVSTANYGYTF. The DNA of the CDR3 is TGTGCCAGCAGCGTAAGCACGGCTAACTATGGCTACACCTTC.

The CDR3 DNA reads TGCGCCAGCAGCTTGTATGGGCCCACAAACACTGAAGCTTTCTTT. The encoded protein is CASSLYGPTNTEAFF. V gene TRBV5-1 combines with J gene TRBJ1-1; D unresolved. The germline V gene encodes CDR1 SGHRS and CDR2 YFSETQ. V lost 1 base to trimming and J lost 2 bases, with 12 bases between them. This CDR3 comprises 15 residues.